The T cell receptor (beta chain) under discussion was sequenced for a study of blood T cell repertoires in COVID-19. The CDR3 is 13 amino acids. Germline CDR1 and CDR2: SEHNR and FQNEAQ (reference sequence). V was shortened by 5 bases and J by 4 bases, with 11 bases between the two germline ends. Authors' processing steps: Nucleated cell number was recorded as an estimate derived from reference gene primer amplification. The data were produced by immunoSEQ multiplex PCR, yet TCRdb's version contains in-frame clones alone and is incomplete. Clone size and the V and J calls come from that table; the DNA yielded D and trimming. The sample records about 270,000 clones, 75% to 90% being singletons.

The sequence was collected from a woman under 40 with acute COVID-19. The V gene is TRBV7-9, the J gene TRBJ2-5, with D perhaps TRBD2 (5 bases). The sequenced sample was PBMCs or T cells enriched from blood (not recorded which). The CDR3 loop is CASSISALETQYF. The DNA of the CDR3 is TGTGCCAGCAGCATTAGCGCGTTAGAGACCCAGTACTTC.